This T cell receptor (beta chain) was sequenced for a study of blood T cell repertoires in COVID-19. Study background: The analysed material was cDNA or gDNA that came from T cells, B-cell-depleted T cells, or PBMCs.

Assay: immunoSEQ multiplex PCR; the TCRdb copy retains only in-frame clones and omits some. Of 100,000 to 150,000 clones in the sample, around 85% were seen once. One Seattle source followed patients from active infection through their disease course. CDR3 length: 14 amino acids. The germline CDR1 and CDR2 sequences are MNHEY and SVGAGI. The V segment lost 2 bases and the J segment 3 bases; nucleotides outside the gene matches: 4. This chain uses TRBV6-5 with TRBJ2-7; 7 bases agree with TRBD2. Material for sequencing was peripheral blood. The sequence was obtained from an elderly woman with COVID-19, enrolled during active disease. The CDR3 DNA reads as TGTGCCAGCAGTTACGGGGGAGGGATCTACGAGCAGTACTTC. It is translated as CASSYGGGIYEQYF.